This passage covers 19 T cell receptor beta chains from one sample sequenced in a study of cytomegalovirus exposure and HLA in healthy donors. 13 Jbeta primers and 60 Vbeta primers were used for the PCR. Method: immunoSEQ multiplex PCR; TCRdb's copy keeps in-frame clones and lacks some. The table has tens of thousands of clones, about two thirds seen once. The material sequenced was PBMCs. All receptors come from a woman between 45 and 65 years old in good health and CMV-seropositive.

The chain combines TRBV13 with TRBJ1-3, with a tentative D call TRBD1 (5 bases). CDR1 is PRHDT and CDR2 is FYEKMQ in the germline V gene (reference sequence). This CDR3 spans 15 amino acids. V was shortened by 4 bases and J by 2 bases, with 12 bases between the two germline ends. CDR3 DNA: TGTGCCAGCAGCTACCCAGGGTTTACTGGAAACACCATATATTTT. It is translated as CASSYPGFTGNTIYF.

V and J are TRBV7-3 and TRBJ1-1, with 7 positions matching TRBD1. This CDR3 has 15 amino acids. Per the germline V gene, CDR1 is SGHTA and CDR2 is FQGTGA. The ends lost 1 base at V and 1 base at J; junction bases unmatched: 3. The CDR3 sequence is CASSLRAGGNTEAFF. For the CDR3, the DNA is TGTGCCAGCAGCTTAAGGGCAGGGGGGAACACTGAAGCTTTCTTT.

This chain joins TRBV28 and TRBJ1-5; perhaps TRBD1 as D (6 bases). This CDR3 is 16 amino acids long. Germline assignment: CDR1 MDHEN and CDR2 SYDVKM. The V end was cut by 1 base, the J end by 9 bases, with 19 bases between. Here the CDR3 reads CASSLLDGQGMGPQHF. The CDR3 DNA follows: TGTGCCAGCAGTTTATTAGACGGGCAGGGGATGGGGCCCCAGCATTTT.

This clone was counted between two and nine times. V is TRBV6-6 and J is TRBJ2-5; D remains ambiguous. Germline CDR1 is MNHNY and CDR2 is SVGAGI (reference sequence). V gave up 7 bases and J gave up 4 bases, with 13 bases separating them. This CDR3 has 13 amino acids. In DNA form, the CDR3 reads TGTGCCAGCATAGAATCGTCACGAGAGACCCAGTACTTC. Protein product: CASIESSRETQYF.

Regarding this clone: Other DNA sequences from this sample encode an identical CDR3 as well. The gene calls are TRBV6-5 and TRBJ2-7, with TRBD2 matching over 7 bases. The CDR3 has 14 amino acids. Trimming removed 0 bases from V and 5 bases from J; junction bases left unmatched: 4. The germline gives CDR1 MNHEY, CDR2 SVGAGI. CDR3 nucleotide sequence: TGTGCCAGCAGTTACTCGCGGGGGTCCCACGAGCAGTACTTC. Protein sequence: CASSYSRGSHEQYF.

In this sample, this clone turned up once. The CDR3 coding sequence is TGTGCCAGCAGTGGCGGGAGGGGCACTGAAGCTTTCTTT. Its translation is CASSGGRGTEAFF. V is TRBV9 and J is TRBJ1-1, with D perhaps matching TRBD1 (5 bases). Per germline, CDR1 SGDLS and CDR2 YYNGEE. The CDR3 covers 13 residues. V was pared by 5 bases and J by 4 bases, with 12 bases between. The full variable domain, with the rest looked up from reference TRBV9 and TRBJ1-1, is DSGVTQTPKHLITATGQRVTLRCSPRSGDLSVYWYQQSLDQGLQFLIQYYNGEERAKGNILERFSAQQFPDLHSELNLSSLELGDSALYFCASSGGRGTEAFFGQGTRLTVV.

On this clone itself: At one boundary the junction diverges from the germline segment, which might be a read error. The chain uses TRBV5-1 and TRBJ2-7, with 7 bases lining up with TRBD1. This CDR3 contains 14 residues. The germline CDR1 and CDR2 sequences are SGHRS and YFSETQ. The CDR3, as DNA: TGCGCCAGCAGCTTCCCCAGGAATGAACAGGGGCTTTTTTTC. Encoded protein: CASSFPRNEQGLFF.

The V gene is TRBV7-2, the J gene TRBJ2-3; 10 bases are a match to TRBD2. The V gene end was trimmed by 5 bases and the J gene end by 5 bases; junction bases not matched to a gene: 4. From germline, CDR1 is SGHTA and CDR2 FQGNSA. The CDR3 has 14 amino acids. CDR3 residues: CASSPKRGGDTQYF. CDR3 sequence (DNA): TGTGCCAGCAGCCCCAAGCGGGGGGGAGATACGCAGTATTTT.

This clone has just a few counts. This chain joins TRBV6-4 and TRBJ2-6; D call uncertain. Trimming left V 2 bases short and J 0 bases short, with 5 bases between. Germline values: CDR1 MRHNA, CDR2 SNTAGT. The length of the CDR3 is 15 residues. CDR3 sequence (DNA): TGTGCCAGCAGTGACGGGCTCTCTGGGGCCAACGTCCTGACTTTC. Translation: CASSDGLSGANVLTF.

This clone was detected a few times. This chain uses TRBV5-1 with TRBJ2-2, with 8 positions matching TRBD1. The ends lost 4 bases at V and 0 bases at J; junction bases unmatched: 5. The CDR3 is made up of 16 amino acids. Germline V gene sequence: CDR1 SGHRS, CDR2 YFSETQ. The DNA for the CDR3 is TGCGCCAGCAGCCCGGAGACAGGGGCGAACACCGGGGAGCTGTTTTTT. Its protein is CASSPETGANTGELFF. The full variable domain, its missing parts supplied by reference TRBV5-1 and TRBJ2-2, is KAGVTQTPRYLIKTRGQQVTLSCSPISGHRSVSWYQQTPGQGLQFLFEYFSETQRNKGNFPGRFSGRQFSNSRSEMNVSTLELGDSALYLCASSPETGANTGELFFGEGSRLTVL.

The V gene is TRBV7-3, the J gene TRBJ1-2; maybe TRBD1 (6 bases). The CDR3 has 15 amino acids. V was trimmed by 0 bases and J by 4 bases, leaving 12 bases between them. Germline V gene lookup returns CDR1 SGHTA and CDR2 FQGTGA. Here the CDR3 DNA reads TGTGCCAGCAGCTTAACGCACAGGGCGCCCTATGGCTACACCTTC. Encoded protein: CASSLTHRAPYGYTF.

The genes are TRBV9 and TRBJ2-2, with D perhaps TRBD2 (6 bases). The CDR3 sequence is 18 residues long. The V and J ends lost 0 bases and 0 bases respectively, with 15 bases between them. The germline V gene has CDR1 SGDLS and CDR2 YYNGEE. The DNA of the CDR3 is TGTGCCAGCAGCGTAGTTGCTTTCGGGGGACCGAACACCGGGGAGCTGTTTTTT. Encoded protein: CASSVVAFGGPNTGELFF.

V usage is TRBV5-1 and J usage is TRBJ1-6, with unresolved D. The V gene lost 1 base and the J gene lost 6 bases, with 8 bases spanning the gap. The CDR3 spans 14 residues. Per germline, CDR1 SGHRS and CDR2 YFSETQ. The CDR3 reads CASSLTEINSPLHF. In DNA form, the CDR3 reads TGCGCCAGCAGCTTGACAGAGATTAATTCACCCCTCCACTTT.

This rearrangement joins TRBV28 to TRBJ2-1; TRBD1 matches at 7 bases. The germline V gene has CDR1 MDHEN and CDR2 SYDVKM. There are 15 residues in the CDR3. The trim removed 7 bases at V and 3 bases at J, leaving 9 bases unmatched. The CDR3 DNA reads as TGTGCCAGCACCCCCTCGAGGGACAGCTACAATGAGCAGTTCTTC. It codes for CASTPSRDSYNEQFF.

The chain employs TRBV11-2 and TRBJ1-6, with D maybe TRBD1 (5 bases). Germline CDR1 reads SGHAT; CDR2 reads FQNNGV. This CDR3 comprises 16 residues. Trimming pared 3 bases from V and 6 bases from J, leaving 15 bases between. CDR3 in amino acids: CASSFPGGASNSPLHF. In DNA form, the CDR3 reads TGTGCCAGCAGCTTTCCGGGAGGGGCGAGTAATTCACCCCTCCACTTT. Drawing the rest from reference TRBV11-2 and TRBJ1-6, the complete variable domain is EAGVAQSPRYKIIEKRQSVAFWCNPISGHATLYWYQQILGQGPKLLIQFQNNGVVDDSQLPKDRFSAERLKGVDSTLKIQPAKLEDSAVYLCASSFPGGASNSPLHFGNGTRLTVT.

The V call is TRBV6-5, the J call TRBJ2-7, with a tentative D call TRBD2 (5 bases). Germline-derived CDR1 and CDR2 are MNHEY and SVGAGI. V lost 2 bases and J lost 9, with 11 bases in between. This CDR3 comprises 12 residues. The CDR3 spells CASSYPDGGQYF. Here the CDR3 DNA reads TGTGCCAGCAGTTACCCGGACGGAGGGCAGTACTTC.

V is TRBV7-9 and J is TRBJ1-2; D is unclear. The CDR3 extends over 14 amino acids. Trimming left V 9 bases short and J 5 bases short, with 19 bases between. The V gene's germline CDR1 is SEHNR and CDR2 FQNEAQ (reference sequence). CDR3 in DNA: TGTGCCAGTACCCCGAGGGAGGGTAATTATGGCTACACCTTC. It yields the protein CASTPREGNYGYTF.

The chain links TRBV6-1 to TRBJ1-5, with D maybe TRBD1 (6 bases). The V gene lost 4 bases and the J gene lost 9 bases, with 16 bases spanning the gap. The CDR3 loop spans 14 amino acids. CDR1 is MNHNS and CDR2 is SASEGT in the germline V gene. CDR3 in amino acids: CASSASGGLGPQHF. CDR3 sequence (DNA): TGTGCCAGCAGTGCCAGCGGGGGGCTGGGGCCCCAGCATTTT.

This clone came up a few times. The V and J genes are TRBV27 and TRBJ1-2; D unclear. Trimming stripped 2 bases from V and 6 bases from J, with 10 bases between. Germline V lookup: CDR1 MNHEY, CDR2 SMNVEV (reference sequence). The CDR3 sequence is 13 residues long. The CDR3 loop is CASSLMGDHGYTF. Written as DNA, the CDR3 is TGTGCCAGCAGTTTAATGGGAGACCATGGCTACACCTTC.